The entry that follows covers one T cell receptor beta chain sequence. This sample stems from a study of blood T cell repertoires in COVID-19. Study at large: T cells, B-cell-depleted T cells, or PBMCs supplied cDNA or gDNA.

Repertoires were generated with immunoSEQ multiplex PCR, while TCRdb's copy carries only in-frame clones and drops some. The sample includes approximately 140,000 clones, 88% of them seen just once. The CDR3 is 15 amino acids. V lost 1 base and J 4 bases, leaving 14 bases between the germline ends. In germline, CDR1 is MNHNS, CDR2 SASEGT. This clonotype was sampled from a man in his forties or fifties with active or convalescent COVID-19. The specimen sequenced was peripheral blood. The rearrangement joins TRBV6-1 to TRBJ2-7; D gene unclear. The DNA for the CDR3 is TGTGCCAGCAGTGAAGGTGGCCGATTACGATACGAGCAGTACTTC. The encoded protein is CASSEGGRLRYEQYF.